This TCR beta chain was captured in a study of Ad26.COV2.S vaccination and SARS-CoV-2 variants. Treatment described: 15 to 20 received Ad26.COV2.S at low or high dose, single or two shots; a few received placebo; per-sample allocation not given. Sampling happened 63 days after the first vaccine or placebo injection. This clone turned up a few times. As yet, its antigen is unknown. Broader study findings: Total T cell responses, in the TCR breadth and depth analyses, may have been underestimated. Those who received vaccine or placebo ended up with similar non-spike TCR breadth.

TCRdb's copy holds only in-frame clones and misses some; the assay was immunoSEQ multiplex PCR. The sample has more than 300,000 clones, around 88% seen once. V was cut by 4 bases and J by 0 bases, with 12 bases left in between. The CDR3 is 15 residues long. Germline V lookup: CDR1 SGHTS, CDR2 YDEGEE. This receptor was taken from a person between 18 and 59 years old who received the Ad26.COV2.S COVID-19 vaccine or a placebo. The chain couples TRBV5-8 to TRBJ2-3, with D perhaps assigned TRBD1 or TRBD2 (5 bases each). Source: peripheral blood, taken in a trial of Ad26.COV2.S vaccine versus placebo. The CDR3 loop reads CASSLGTASTDTQYF. The DNA for the CDR3 is TGTGCCAGCAGCCTCGGGACGGCTAGCACAGATACGCAGTATTTT.